Presented here are 6 T cell receptor beta chains from one specimen sequenced in a study of molecular identifiers for immune sequencing clone quantification. TCRdb called the PCR reads again in MiXCR, with one record for every CDR3 protein. The data show about 640,000 distinct CDR3 sequences, with about 20% seen just once and about 0.9% held by the top ten. The sample taken for sequencing was naive CD8+ T cells from blood, with Jurkat cell RNA spiked in. The subset here: FACS-sorted CD8+CD4-CCR7+CD45RA+ naive T cells. These TCRs come from a human donor in good health. Some libraries in this study had Jurkat cell RNA spiked in.

Of note for this clonotype: A much larger clone differs by one base, so this may be a read error. The gene calls are TRBV5-4 and TRBJ2-3; the D gene is possibly TRBD1 (6 bases). Germline V lookup: CDR1 SGHNT, CDR2 YYREEE (reference sequence). The CDR3 contains 13 residues. V was cut by 6 bases and J by 8 bases, with 16 bases left in between. CDR3 coding DNA: TGTGCCAGCAAAGACAGGAGCGCAGGTACGCAGTATTTT. This gives the protein CASKDRSAGTQYF. Looking up the rest from reference TRBV5-4 and TRBJ2-3 gives the full variable domain: ETGVTQSPTHLIKTRGQQVTLRCSSQSGHNTVSWYQQALGQGPQFIFQYYREEENGRGNFPPRFSGLQFPNYSSELNVNALELDDSALYLCASKDRSAGTQYFGPGTRLTVL.

This clonotype was detected many times. The CDR3 nucleotides read TGTGCCAGCAGCTCCATCCAGACCGGGGAGCTGTTTTTT. Its protein is CASSSIQTGELFF. The chain recombines TRBV7-7 with TRBJ2-2, with D unresolved. Germline assignment: CDR1 SSHAT and CDR2 FNYEAQ (reference sequence). CDR3 size: 13 residues. Trimming shortened V by 4 bases and J by 5 bases, and 8 bases separated the two germline ends. Full variable domain (outside the CDR3, taken from reference TRBV7-7 and TRBJ2-2): GAGVSQSPRYKVTKRGQDVTLRCDPISSHATLYWYQQALGQGPEFLTYFNYEAQPDKSGLPSDRFSAERPEGSISTLTIQRTEQRDSAMYRCASSSIQTGELFFGEGSRLTVL.

This clonotype has a count of ten or more. This chain links TRBV5-6 with TRBJ2-7; 11 bases agree with TRBD2. Trimming at V came to 2 bases and at J to 1 base, leaving 5 bases not matched to a gene. This CDR3 is built from 16 residues. Germline V gene sequence: CDR1 SGHDT, CDR2 YYEEEE. The CDR3, as DNA: TGTGCCAGCAGCTTCACTAGCGGGGGAGAGTCCTACGAGCAGTACTTC. Encoded protein: CASSFTSGGESYEQYF.

This clonotype has at least ten counts. This chain uses TRBV29-1 with TRBJ1-1; D possibly corresponds to TRBD1 (5 bases). CDR1 and CDR2 (germline): SQVTM, ANQGSEA. V was pared by 6 bases and J by 0 bases, with 23 bases between. The CDR3 is 17 residues long. CDR3 amino acids: CSVSKDTIFGVNTEAFF. The CDR3 DNA follows: TGCAGCGTGTCGAAGGACACTATCTTCGGGGTGAACACTGAAGCTTTCTTT.

This clonotype was recorded a few times. The chain combines TRBV19 with TRBJ2-1; possibly TRBD2 for D (6 bases). V was pared by 7 bases and J by 1 base, with 11 bases between. The germline V gene has CDR1 LNHDA and CDR2 SQIVND (reference sequence). The CDR3 is 14 residues long. The CDR3 region is CASMSGVSYNEQFF. The DNA for the CDR3 is TGTGCCAGTATGTCGGGGGTTTCCTACAATGAGCAGTTCTTC.

To note about this clonotype: A read error may account for a junction end that differs from germline. The V gene is TRBV10-3, the J gene TRBJ2-7; TRBD2 matches at 7 bases. The CDR3 contains 14 residues. Germline-derived CDR1 and CDR2 are ENHRY and SYGVKD. Here the CDR3 DNA reads TGTGCCATCGGTGAGTCGGGGGACTACTACGAGCAGTACTTC. Amino acid sequence: CAIGESGDYYEQYF.